The next 27 T cell receptor beta chains were all read from a single sample in a study of beta chain features in type 1 diabetes. The antigens of these receptors remain unknown. As every portion of the isolated RNA was reverse transcribed, the sequencing read expressed TCRB transcripts. The protocol was immunoSEQ multiplex PCR, while the TCRdb copy is restricted to in-frame clones and leaves out a portion. The profile shows under 300,000 clones, around 15% of them singletons. Study outcomes and limitations: When Type 1 diabetes patients were examined, their TCRB CDR3s proved moderately but significantly shorter in all four CD4+ subsets.

The specimen sequenced was naive CD4+ T cells from blood. These TCRs come from a man aged 30 to 39 with type 1 diabetes.

V usage is TRBV4-3 and J usage is TRBJ2-4, with 7 bases lining up with TRBD1. CDR3 size: 17 residues. CDR1 and CDR2 from the germline V gene are LGHNA and YSLEER. The V gene end was trimmed by 5 bases and the J gene end by 0 bases; junction bases not matched to a gene: 10. Written as DNA, the CDR3 is TGCGCCAGCAGCTCCACAGGGGACACTTTAGCCAAAAACATTCAGTACTTC. Protein product: CASSSTGDTLAKNIQYF.

The sample holds a few counts of this clone. CDR3 DNA sequence: TGTGCCGCCGGGACTAGCGGATACGAGCAGTACTTC. Its protein product is CAAGTSGYEQYF. The genes are TRBV7-2 and TRBJ2-7, with 11 bases aligning to TRBD2. Germline CDR1 SGHTA, CDR2 FQGNSA. V trimming: 11 bases; J trimming: 4 bases; junction bases outside the gene matches: 4. The CDR3 spans 12 residues.

The chain couples TRBV9 to TRBJ2-3; no definite D call. In germline, CDR1 is SGDLS, CDR2 YYNGEE. This CDR3 has 15 amino acids. Deletions cut 4 bases from V and 2 bases from J, with 14 bases between. The CDR3 spells CASSLRALHTDTQYF. The CDR3 DNA is TGTGCCAGCAGCTTAAGGGCTCTACACACAGATACGCAGTATTTT.

The chain carries TRBV29-1 and TRBJ2-3; possibly TRBD1 for D (6 bases). V dropped 4 bases and J dropped 4 bases, with 15 bases sitting between them. The CDR3 runs 14 residues. CDR1 is SQVTM and CDR2 is ANQGSEA in the germline V gene. This chain's CDR3 is CSVVWGRGSDTQYF. As DNA, the CDR3 is TGCAGCGTTGTTTGGGGGCGCGGGTCAGATACGCAGTATTTT.

This clone was counted a few times. The chain employs TRBV29-1 and TRBJ2-1; TRBD1 aligns across 11 bases. Germline-derived CDR1 and CDR2 are SQVTM and ANQGSEA. The CDR3 covers 14 residues. Trimming cost V 7 bases and J 4 bases; bases outside gene matches: 6. The CDR3 DNA is TGCAGCGCTCCCGGGACAGGGGGGTACAATGAGCAGTTCTTC. Its protein product is CSAPGTGGYNEQFF.

The J gene is TRBJ2-7, the V gene TRBV9, with D perhaps matching TRBD2 (7 bases). Germline-derived CDR1 and CDR2 are SGDLS and YYNGEE. CDR3 length equals 14 residues. Deletions cut 4 bases from V and 0 bases from J, with 11 bases between. The CDR3, as DNA: TGTGCCAGCAGCCTCGGGGGGCGCTCCTACGAGCAGTACTTC. This encodes CASSLGGRSYEQYF.

This clone turned up a few times. The CDR3 spells CSVDGRGTEKLFF. In DNA, the CDR3 is TGCAGCGTTGACGGGCGGGGGACAGAAAAACTGTTTTTT. This sequence joins TRBV29-1 and TRBJ1-4, with D tentatively TRBD1 (6 bases). The CDR3 consists of 13 residues. Germline V lookup: CDR1 SQVTM, CDR2 ANQGSEA. V was trimmed by 3 bases and J by 8 bases, leaving 13 bases between them.

This clone has only a few counts. The chain has TRBV2 and TRBJ2-1; D is possibly TRBD1 (5 bases). CDR3 length equals 14 residues. V was shortened by 8 bases and J by 3 bases, with 14 bases between the two germline ends. The germline gives CDR1 SNHLY, CDR2 FYNNEI. CDR3 DNA sequence: TGTGCCAGCGGGGCGGAGAGGATCTACAATGAGCAGTTCTTC. Translation: CASGAERIYNEQFF.

The V call is TRBV29-1, the J call TRBJ2-7; 7 bases fit TRBD1. Germline CDR1 SQVTM, CDR2 ANQGSEA. V shed 7 bases, J shed 2 bases, and the junction held 5 bases outside the gene matches. This CDR3 region has 12 residues. The CDR3 is CSARDSPYEQYF. CDR3 coding DNA: TGCAGCGCCCGGGACAGCCCCTACGAGCAGTACTTC.

In its sample, this clone was seen a few times. V and J are TRBV6-1 and TRBJ1-2; 7 bases map to TRBD1. Germline values: CDR1 MNHNS, CDR2 SASEGT. Trimming cost V 4 bases and J 3 bases; bases outside gene matches: 8. The CDR3 length is 15 residues. The CDR3 DNA reads as TGTGCCAGCAGTGTTACTGGGACAGCACACTATGGCTACACCTTC. Translated: CASSVTGTAHYGYTF.

V and J are TRBV5-1 and TRBJ2-7; weak D call: TRBD1 (5 bases). V gave up 4 bases and J gave up 4 bases, with 15 bases separating them. The CDR3 has 14 residues. Germline-derived CDR1 and CDR2 are SGHRS and YFSETQ. This CDR3 reads CASSTPGLMYEQYF. DNA of the CDR3: TGCGCCAGCAGCACCCCAGGGTTAATGTACGAGCAGTACTTC.

The CDR3 reads CASSPGQGQTQYF. CDR3 bases: TGTGCCAGCAGCCCGGGACAGGGACAGACCCAGTACTTC. The rearrangement links TRBV7-2 to TRBJ2-5; TRBD1 matches at 9 bases. Germline V CDR1 and CDR2: SGHTA, FQGNSA. The CDR3 is 13 amino acids. With 5 bases clipped from V and 6 bases from J, the junction kept 4 bases outside the gene matches.

This clone was seen a few times. The rearrangement joins TRBV4-2 to TRBJ2-5; D might be TRBD2 (5 bases). The length of the CDR3 is 15 residues. Trimming took 0 bases from V and 5 from J, leaving 13 bases between them. In germline, CDR1 is LGHNA, CDR2 YNFKEQ. The CDR3 is CASSQDAVGVETQYF. CDR3 DNA sequence: TGTGCCAGCAGCCAAGATGCTGTCGGGGTCGAGACCCAGTACTTC.

The chain combines TRBV28 with TRBJ2-7; a possible D gene is TRBD1 (7 bases). Trimming removed 5 bases from V and 9 bases from J, with 14 bases in between. The CDR3 loop spans 12 amino acids. Germline CDR1 and CDR2: MDHEN and SYDVKM. In DNA form, the CDR3 reads TGTGCCAGCAGTCGGGGGACAGCCGGGCAGTACTTC. Its protein is CASSRGTAGQYF.

The gene calls are TRBV7-6 and TRBJ2-1, with 13 bases aligning to TRBD2. The CDR3 runs to 17 residues. Germline values: CDR1 SGHVS, CDR2 FNYEAQ. The V and J ends lost 5 bases and 5 bases, in that order; junction bases with no gene match: 9. In DNA form, the CDR3 reads TGTGCCAGCAGCCCTGGACTAGCGGGAGTACGTCACAATGAGCAGTTCTTC. Amino acid sequence: CASSPGLAGVRHNEQFF. Variable domain in full (rest from reference TRBV7-6 and TRBJ2-1): GAGVSQSPRYKVTKRGQDVALRCDPISGHVSLYWYRQALGQGPEFLTYFNYEAQQDKSGLPNDRFSAERPEGSISTLTIQRTEQRDSAMYRCASSPGLAGVRHNEQFFGPGTRLTVL.

This clone came up a few times. The J gene is TRBJ2-6, the V gene TRBV21-1. TRBV21-1 is noted as a pseudogene. CDR3 length equals 13 residues. CDR3 nucleotides: TGTGCCAGTAGGCCTTCTGGGGCCAACGTCCTGACTTTC. Protein: CASRPSGANVLTF.

This clone was observed a handful of times. The chain uses TRBV6-1 and TRBJ2-6; D unclear. The germline gives CDR1 MNHNS, CDR2 SASEGT. The CDR3 is made up of 13 amino acids. V was pared by 6 bases and J by 4 bases, with 7 bases between. The CDR3 region is CASRGSGANVLTF. The CDR3 DNA sequence: TGTGCCAGCAGAGGTTCCGGGGCCAACGTCCTGACTTTC.

This clone showed up just a few times. The chain has TRBV29-1 and TRBJ2-7; D might be TRBD1 or TRBD2, each matching 5 bases. The germline CDR1 and CDR2 sequences are SQVTM and ANQGSEA. CDR3 size: 14 residues. V was pared by 4 bases and J by 3 bases, with 16 bases between. The CDR3 bases are TGCAGCGTTGGCCCTGTGCAGGGAGACTACGAGCAGTACTTC. This gives the protein CSVGPVQGDYEQYF.

This chain uses TRBV28 with TRBJ2-7; no firm D call. Trimming took off 6 bases at V and 7 bases at J, with 19 bases between the two ends. This CDR3 region has 14 residues. Germline V gene sequence: CDR1 MDHEN, CDR2 SYDVKM. The CDR3 region has the DNA TGTGCCAGCAGCCCTGGGCAGTACGGGCGAGAGCAGTACTTC. Protein sequence: CASSPGQYGREQYF. Filled out from reference TRBV28 and TRBJ2-7, the complete variable domain reads DVKVTQSSRYLVKRTGEKVFLECVQDMDHENMFWYRQDPGLGLRLIYFSYDVKMKEKGDIPEGYSVSREKKERFSLILESASTNQTSMYLCASSPGQYGREQYFGPGTRLTVT.

This chain uses TRBV5-8 with TRBJ1-2, with 9 bases fitting TRBD1. The V and J ends lost 5 bases and 8 bases, in that order; junction bases with no gene match: 7. This CDR3 is built from 13 residues. CDR1 is SGHTS and CDR2 is YDEGEE in the germline V gene. The CDR3 DNA is TGTGCCAGCAGTACGGGACAGGGCGGAGGCTACACCTTC. This codes for CASSTGQGGGYTF.

This clone showed up just a few times. The chain joins TRBV28 to TRBJ2-4; 7 bases are a match to TRBD1. This CDR3 region has 11 residues. Germline assignment: CDR1 MDHEN and CDR2 SYDVKM. V was clipped by 8 bases and J by 15 bases; unmatched bases: 10. This CDR3 is CASRQGIDWYF. The CDR3 DNA reads TGTGCCAGCCGACAGGGTATAGACTGGTACTTC.

A note on this clone: This CDR3 is also generated by other DNA sequences in the sample. The rearrangement uses TRBV18 and TRBJ2-7, with D unresolved. Trimming stripped 3 bases from V and 3 bases from J, with 6 bases between. The CDR3 is made up of 12 amino acids. Germline lookup yields CDR1 KGHSH and CDR2 LQKENI. The CDR3 coding sequence is TGTGCCAGCTCACCTGGGGTCTACGAGCAGTACTTC. Its translation is CASSPGVYEQYF. The full variable domain, with the rest looked up from reference TRBV18 and TRBJ2-7, is NAGVMQNPRHLVRRRGQEARLRCSPMKGHSHVYWYRQLPEEGLKFMVYLQKENIIDESGMPKERFSAEFPKEGPSILRIQQVVRGDSAAYFCASSPGVYEQYFGPGTRLTVT.

The sample holds a few counts of this clone. The CDR3 DNA reads as TGTGCCAGCAGTGGTCCGAGGCGGAACACCGGGGAGCTGTTTTTT. This gives the protein CASSGPRRNTGELFF. The chain employs TRBV25-1 and TRBJ2-2; no reliable D call. V was shortened by 4 bases and J by 1 base, with 10 bases between the two germline ends. Germline V lookup: CDR1 MGHDK, CDR2 SYGVNS. The CDR3 has 15 amino acids.

The CDR3 region is CASSSSRGSGNEQFF. CDR3 nucleotide sequence: TGTGCCAGCAGTTCCTCCCGGGGTAGCGGGAATGAGCAGTTCTTC. V gene TRBV11-2 combines with J gene TRBJ2-1; 7 positions agree with TRBD2. Unmatched junction bases numbered 12, after V lost 6 bases and J lost 7 bases. Per germline, CDR1 SGHAT and CDR2 FQNNGV. The CDR3 runs 15 residues.

In its sample, this clone was seen a few times. The chain links TRBV7-9 to TRBJ2-4, with D maybe TRBD1 (5 bases). CDR1 SEHNR and CDR2 FQNEAQ come from the germline V gene (reference sequence). CDR3 length: 15 residues. V was cut by 1 base and J by 6 bases, with 13 bases left in between. CDR3 sequence reads: CASSLVGAASNIQYF. The DNA of the CDR3 is TGTGCCAGCAGCTTAGTTGGGGCAGCATCAAACATTCAGTACTTC.

This clone was seen more than once but under ten times. The rearrangement links TRBV25-1 to TRBJ2-4; 7 bases fit TRBD1. The CDR3 has 15 amino acids. Per the germline V gene, CDR1 is MGHDK and CDR2 is SYGVNS. V shed 3 bases, J shed 5 bases, and the junction held 7 bases outside the gene matches. Here the CDR3 DNA reads TGTGCCAGCAGTGATGCAGGGGGTCGCCAAAACATTCAGTACTTC. Translation gives CASSDAGGRQNIQYF. Looking up the rest from reference TRBV25-1 and TRBJ2-4 gives the full variable domain: EADIYQTPRYLVIGTGKKITLECSQTMGHDKMYWYQQDPGMELHLIHYSYGVNSTEKGDLSSESTVSRIRTEHFPLTLESARPSHTSQYLCASSDAGGRQNIQYFGAGTRLSVL.

This clone occurred a few times. The chain combines TRBV29-1 with TRBJ2-3; TRBD1 or TRBD2 may be the D gene (5 bases each). This CDR3 is built from 15 residues. Trimming left V 4 bases short and J 0 bases short, with 14 bases between. Germline V gene lookup returns CDR1 SQVTM and CDR2 ANQGSEA. The CDR3 spells CSVVLRGPSTDTQYF. The CDR3 region has the DNA TGCAGCGTTGTCCTAAGGGGACCTAGCACAGATACGCAGTATTTT.